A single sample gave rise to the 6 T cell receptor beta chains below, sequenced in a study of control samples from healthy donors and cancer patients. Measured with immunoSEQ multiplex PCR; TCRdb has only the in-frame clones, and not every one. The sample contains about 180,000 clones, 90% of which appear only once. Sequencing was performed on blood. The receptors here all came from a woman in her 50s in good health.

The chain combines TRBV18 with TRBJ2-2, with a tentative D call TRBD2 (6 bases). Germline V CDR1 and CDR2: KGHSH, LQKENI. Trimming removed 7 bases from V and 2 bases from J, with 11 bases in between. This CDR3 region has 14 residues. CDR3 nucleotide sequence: TGTGCCAGCTTCCCCGGGGGAAACACCGGGGAGCTGTTTTTT. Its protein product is CASFPGGNTGELFF.

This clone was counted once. The CDR3 here is CASSYSSGANVLTF. The CDR3 nucleotides read TGTGCCAGCAGCTACAGCTCTGGGGCCAACGTCCTGACTTTC. The chain uses TRBV9 and TRBJ2-6; D ambiguous. Germline assignment: CDR1 SGDLS and CDR2 YYNGEE. The CDR3 spans 14 residues. Trimming took off 4 bases at V and 0 bases at J, with 5 bases between the two ends.

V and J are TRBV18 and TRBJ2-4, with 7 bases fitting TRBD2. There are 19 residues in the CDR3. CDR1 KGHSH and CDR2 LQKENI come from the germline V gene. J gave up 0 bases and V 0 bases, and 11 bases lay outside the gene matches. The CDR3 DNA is TGTGCCAGCTCACCACCTCTTGTCACTAGCGTGACAGCCAAAAACATTCAGTACTTC. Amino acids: CASSPPLVTSVTAKNIQYF.

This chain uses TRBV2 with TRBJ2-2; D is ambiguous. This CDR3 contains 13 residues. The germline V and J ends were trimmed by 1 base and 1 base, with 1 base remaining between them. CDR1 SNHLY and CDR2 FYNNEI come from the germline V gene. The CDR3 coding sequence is TGTGCCAGCAGTGAAGTGAACACCGGGGAGCTGTTTTTT. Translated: CASSEVNTGELFF.

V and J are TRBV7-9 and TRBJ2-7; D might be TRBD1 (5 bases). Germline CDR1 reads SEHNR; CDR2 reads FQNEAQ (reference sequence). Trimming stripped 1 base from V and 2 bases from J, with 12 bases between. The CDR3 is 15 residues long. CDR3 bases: TGTGCCAGCAGCTTAGGGGGCCCGGACACCTACGAGCAGTACTTC. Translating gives CASSLGGPDTYEQYF.

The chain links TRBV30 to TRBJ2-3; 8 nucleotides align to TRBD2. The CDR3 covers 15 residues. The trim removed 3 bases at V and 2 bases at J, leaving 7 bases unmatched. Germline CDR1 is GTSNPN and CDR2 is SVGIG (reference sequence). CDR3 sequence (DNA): TGTGCCTGGAGCGGAACGGGAGGGAACACAGATACGCAGTATTTT. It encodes CAWSGTGGNTDTQYF.